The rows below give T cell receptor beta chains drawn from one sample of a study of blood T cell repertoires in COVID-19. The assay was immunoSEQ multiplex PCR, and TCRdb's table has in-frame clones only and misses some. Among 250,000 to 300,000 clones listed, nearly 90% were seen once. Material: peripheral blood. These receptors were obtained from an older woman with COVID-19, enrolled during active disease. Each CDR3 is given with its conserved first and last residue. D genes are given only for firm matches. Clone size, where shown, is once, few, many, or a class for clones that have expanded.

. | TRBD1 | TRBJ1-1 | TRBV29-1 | CSATGDYTEAFF | TGCAGCGCAACAGGGGACTACACTGAAGCTTTCTTT
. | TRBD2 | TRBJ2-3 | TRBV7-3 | CASSSRVSGVSTDTQYF | TGTGCCAGCAGCTCCCGTGTTAGCGGGGTTAGCACAGATACGCAGTATTTT
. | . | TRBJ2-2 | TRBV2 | CASRLQGLNTGELFF | TGTGCCAGCAGACTTCAGGGGCTGAACACCGGGGAGCTGTTTTTT
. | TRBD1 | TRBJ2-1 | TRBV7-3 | CASSSGQGARGEQFF | TGTGCCAGCAGCTCGGGACAGGGGGCCAGGGGTGAGCAGTTCTTC
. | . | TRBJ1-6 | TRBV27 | CASSGQSYNSPLHF | TGTGCCAGCAGTGGACAGTCCTATAATTCACCCCTCCACTTT
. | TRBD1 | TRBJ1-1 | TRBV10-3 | CAITVGGQGYTEAFF | TGTGCCATCACCGTAGGGGGACAGGGTTACACTGAAGCTTTCTTT
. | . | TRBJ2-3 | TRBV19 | CASSSQGITDTQYF | TGTGCCAGTAGTTCACAGGGTATCACAGATACGCAGTATTTT
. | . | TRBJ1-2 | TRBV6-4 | CASSDSMAGRGYTF | TGTGCCAGCAGTGACTCGATGGCGGGGCGAGGCTACACCTTC
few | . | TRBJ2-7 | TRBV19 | CASSIEPDEQYF | TGTGCCAGTAGTATAGAGCCGGACGAGCAGTACTTC
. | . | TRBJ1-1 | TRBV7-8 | CASSPSDQNTEAFF | TGTGCCAGCAGCCCTAGTGATCAGAACACTGAAGCTTTCTTT
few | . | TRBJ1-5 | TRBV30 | CAWSVRAGRGNQPQHF | TGTGCCTGGAGTGTACGGGCGGGGAGAGGTAATCAGCCCCAGCATTTT
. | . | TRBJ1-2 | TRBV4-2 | CASSHLDERTNYGYTF | TGTGCCAGCAGCCACTTAGATGAGCGCACTAACTATGGCTACACCTTC
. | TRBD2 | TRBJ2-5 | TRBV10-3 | CAIRSGLAGGETQYF | TGTGCCATCAGATCGGGACTAGCGGGGGGGGAGACCCAGTACTTC